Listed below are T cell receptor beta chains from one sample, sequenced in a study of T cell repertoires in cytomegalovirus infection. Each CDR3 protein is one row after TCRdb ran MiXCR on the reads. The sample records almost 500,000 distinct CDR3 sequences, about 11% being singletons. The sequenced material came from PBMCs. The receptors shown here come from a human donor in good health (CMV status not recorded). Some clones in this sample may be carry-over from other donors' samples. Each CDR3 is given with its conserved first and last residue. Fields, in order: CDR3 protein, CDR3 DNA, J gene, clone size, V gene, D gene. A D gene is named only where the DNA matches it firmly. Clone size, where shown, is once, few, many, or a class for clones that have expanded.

CASSLRQDYNEQFF	TGTGCCAGCAGTTTAAGGCAGGACTACAATGAGCAGTTCTTC	TRBJ2-1	NA	TRBV28	NA
CASAPGLTSGGTDTQYF	TGTGCTAGTGCCCCGGGTCTGACTAGCGGGGGCACAGATACGCAGTATTTT	TRBJ2-3	many	TRBV12-5	TRBD2
CASRFSGQSYGYTF	TGTGCCAGCAGGTTCTCGGGACAGAGCTATGGCTACACCTTC	TRBJ1-2	NA	TRBV28	TRBD1
CASSDDPSYEQYF	TGCGCCAGCAGTGATGACCCTTCCTACGAGCAGTACTTC	TRBJ2-7	NA	TRBV10-2	NA
CASSPVQGMEQYF	TGTGCCAGCAGCCCAGTCCAGGGTATGGAGCAGTACTTC	TRBJ2-7	many	TRBV7-8	NA
CASSETGTGRPQHF	TGTGCCAGCAGCGAGACAGGGACCGGTCGGCCCCAGCATTTT	TRBJ1-5	many	TRBV7-9	TRBD1
CASSQDTWAPTGNEQFF	TGTGCCAGCAGCCAAGATACGTGGGCTCCAACGGGGAATGAGCAGTTCTTC	TRBJ2-1	few	TRBV14	NA
CAIRGSGEQFF	TGTGCCATCAGGGGATCTGGTGAGCAGTTCTTC	TRBJ2-1	NA	TRBV10-3	NA
CASGERPNYGYTF	TGTGCCAGTGGGGAAAGACCTAACTATGGCTACACCTTC	TRBJ1-2	few	TRBV10-3	NA
CASSVAGNYNSPLHF	TGTGCCAGCTCAGTCGCGGGAAACTATAATTCACCCCTCCACTTT	TRBJ1-6	many	TRBV18	NA
CASSPGLRGPGMASEQFF	TGTGCCAGCTCACCAGGTTTGAGAGGCCCGGGCATGGCGAGTGAGCAGTTCTTC	TRBJ2-1	NA	TRBV18	NA